This T cell receptor beta chain stems from a study of Ad26.COV2.S vaccination and SARS-CoV-2 variants. Looked up from germline, CDR1 is MNHEY and CDR2 is SVGAGI. The CDR3 sequence is 16 residues long. Germline trimming cut 2 bases from V and 4 bases from J; bases unmatched to any gene: 5. Treatment described: some 20 received Ad26.COV2.S at low or high dose, single or two shots; 5 received placebo; per-sample allocation not given. Sampling was performed 63 days after the first vaccine or placebo injection. Using immunoSEQ multiplex PCR, the repertoire was profiled, and TCRdb retains in-frame clones only, with some absent. This sample has just over 350,000 clones, with 85% found just once.

The specimen comprised peripheral blood, sampled in a trial of Ad26.COV2.S vaccine versus placebo. This TCR came from a person between 18 and 59 years old who received the Ad26.COV2.S COVID-19 vaccine or a placebo. V and J are TRBV6-5 and TRBJ2-3, with 11 bases aligning to TRBD2. The CDR3 coding sequence is TGTGCCAGCAGTTACGACGGACTAGCGGGTTCAGATACGCAGTATTTT. Residues: CASSYDGLAGSDTQYF.